The 21 T cell receptor beta chains below were found in one sample sequenced in a study of blood T cell repertoires in COVID-19. Produced via immunoSEQ multiplex PCR; TCRdb's table is partial and in-frame only. The sample records 490,000 or so clones, around 85% being singletons. Material: PBMCs or T cells enriched from blood (not recorded which). The source is a woman between 55 and 75 years old who had recovered from COVID-19.

The gene calls are TRBV2 and TRBJ1-2; 7 bases are a match to TRBD1. Germline CDR1 reads SNHLY; CDR2 reads FYNNEI. This CDR3 is 12 amino acids long. The ends lost 8 bases at V and 5 bases at J; junction bases unmatched: 5. Here the CDR3 DNA reads TGTGCCAGCGCACAGGGGAGGTATGGCTACACCTTC. The encoded protein is CASAQGRYGYTF. The entire variable domain, with the rest obtained from reference TRBV2 and TRBJ1-2, is as follows: EPEVTQTPSHQVTQMGQEVILRCVPISNHLYFYWYRQILGQKVEFLVSFYNNEISEKSEIFDDQFSVERPDGSNFTLKIRSTKLEDSAMYFCASAQGRYGYTFGSGTRLTVV.

The chain carries TRBV10-1 and TRBJ1-6, with D possibly matching TRBD1 (6 bases). The CDR3 consists of 16 residues. V lost 2 bases and J 2 bases, leaving 10 bases between the germline ends. Germline CDR1 is WNHNN and CDR2 is SYGVQD (reference sequence). The CDR3: CASSEKDRPYNSPLHF. The CDR3 region has the DNA TGCGCCAGCAGTGAGAAGGACAGACCCTATAATTCACCCCTCCACTTT.

V usage is TRBV19 and J usage is TRBJ1-2; D is unclear. The CDR3 length is 14 residues. V was pared by 4 bases and J by 2 bases, with 11 bases between. CDR1 is LNHDA and CDR2 is SQIVND in the germline V gene (reference sequence). CDR3 protein: CASSTGLENYGYTF. Written as DNA, the CDR3 is TGTGCCAGTAGTACCGGTCTCGAAAACTATGGCTACACCTTC.

The rearrangement joins TRBV21-1 to TRBJ2-7; TRBD2, the table's D call, lacks a check against the DNA. TRBV21-1 is a recognized pseudogene. CDR3 length: 14 residues. DNA of the CDR3: TGTGCCAGCAGCACACGGTCGGGTCGGTACGAGCAGTACTTC. It translates to CASSTRSGRYEQYF.

The chain recombines TRBV5-1 with TRBJ1-2; the match to TRBD1 covers 10 bases. V dropped 4 bases and J dropped 4; count of bases not matched to a gene: 7. The CDR3 length is 15 residues. Germline CDR1 is SGHRS and CDR2 is YFSETQ. The DNA of the CDR3 is TGCGCCAGCAGCCCGACGACAGGGGGCAGCTATGGCTACACCTTC. It encodes CASSPTTGGSYGYTF.

This clone showed up just a few times. This chain uses TRBV2 with TRBJ1-4, with TRBD1 as a possible D gene (6 bases). Germline CDR1 and CDR2: SNHLY and FYNNEI. V lost 8 bases, J lost 7 bases, and 14 bases lay in between. The CDR3 extends over 13 amino acids. The chain's CDR3 is CASSMRRGEKLFF. The DNA for the CDR3 is TGTGCCAGCTCCATGCGCAGGGGTGAAAAACTGTTTTTT.

This clone was found once. V usage is TRBV7-9 and J usage is TRBJ1-4; TRBD1 aligns across 8 bases. CDR3 length: 13 residues. The V segment lost 9 bases and the J segment 7 bases; nucleotides outside the gene matches: 7. From germline, CDR1 is SEHNR and CDR2 FQNEAQ (reference sequence). This chain's CDR3 is CASSGGSSEKLFF. The CDR3 region has the DNA TGTGCCAGTTCAGGGGGCAGTAGTGAAAAACTGTTTTTT.

The chain links TRBV5-1 to TRBJ2-2; 7 bases agree with TRBD1. Germline CDR1 and CDR2: SGHRS and YFSETQ. V trimming: 4 bases; J trimming: 3 bases; junction bases outside the gene matches: 6. This CDR3 has 15 amino acids. The CDR3 reads CASSPTGWDTGELFF. CDR3 DNA: TGCGCCAGCAGCCCGACAGGGTGGGACACCGGGGAGCTGTTTTTT. The variable domain in full, completed from reference TRBV5-1 and TRBJ2-2, reads KAGVTQTPRYLIKTRGQQVTLSCSPISGHRSVSWYQQTPGQGLQFLFEYFSETQRNKGNFPGRFSGRQFSNSRSEMNVSTLELGDSALYLCASSPTGWDTGELFFGEGSRLTVL.

The rearrangement links TRBV5-6 to TRBJ2-7; 8 bases are shared with TRBD1. The CDR3 spans 15 residues. Trimming cost V 5 bases and J 3 bases; bases outside gene matches: 10. Per germline, CDR1 SGHDT and CDR2 YYEEEE. The CDR3, as DNA: TGTGCCAGCAGACGGGACAGGTCAGGAGGCTACGAGCAGTACTTC. Its translation: CASRRDRSGGYEQYF. The whole variable domain, remainder taken from reference TRBV5-6 and TRBJ2-7, is DAGVTQSPTHLIKTRGQQVTLRCSPKSGHDTVSWYQQALGQGPQFIFQYYEEEERQRGNFPDRFSGHQFPNYSSELNVNALLLGDSALYLCASRRDRSGGYEQYFGPGTRLTVT.

V and J are TRBV2 and TRBJ2-3, with D possibly TRBD1 on 5 matching bases. Germline CDR1 is SNHLY and CDR2 is FYNNEI. The V gene lost 6 bases and the J gene lost 1 base, with 8 bases spanning the gap. The CDR3 totals 13 residues. CDR3 in amino acids: CASRQQGTDTQYF. The CDR3 DNA is TGTGCCAGCAGACAACAGGGCACAGATACGCAGTATTTT.

This clone was counted a single time. The chain employs TRBV5-1 and TRBJ2-6; D is possibly TRBD1 (6 bases). From germline, CDR1 is SGHRS and CDR2 YFSETQ. V was clipped by 0 bases and J by 0 bases, with 13 bases between them. The CDR3 is 18 residues long. CDR3: CASSLGGTTASGANVLTF. The CDR3 nucleotides read TGCGCCAGCAGCTTGGGAGGGACAACCGCCTCTGGGGCCAACGTCCTGACTTTC. The variable domain in full, completed from reference TRBV5-1 and TRBJ2-6, reads KAGVTQTPRYLIKTRGQQVTLSCSPISGHRSVSWYQQTPGQGLQFLFEYFSETQRNKGNFPGRFSGRQFSNSRSEMNVSTLELGDSALYLCASSLGGTTASGANVLTFGAGSRLTVL.

The chain uses TRBV5-1 and TRBJ2-1, with D possibly matching TRBD1 (6 bases). Germline CDR1 and CDR2: SGHRS and YFSETQ. This CDR3 spans 14 amino acids. V gave up 4 bases and J gave up 8 bases, with 16 bases separating them. As DNA, the CDR3 is TGCGCCAGCAGCCCCCGGGTAGGGGGACATGAGCAGTTCTTC. Protein: CASSPRVGGHEQFF.

The chain links TRBV19 to TRBJ1-2; D ambiguous. This CDR3 has 11 residues. V gave up 6 bases and J gave up 6 bases, with 8 bases separating them. Germline V lookup: CDR1 LNHDA, CDR2 SQIVND (reference sequence). In nucleotides, the CDR3 is TGTGCCAGTAGGGTCGGGGATGGCTACACCTTC. Its translation is CASRVGDGYTF.

The V and J genes are TRBV18 and TRBJ2-6; D possibly corresponds to TRBD1 (5 bases). The V end was cut by 2 bases, the J end by 4 bases, with 21 bases between. Germline V gene sequence: CDR1 KGHSH, CDR2 LQKENI. This CDR3 region has 19 residues. Here the CDR3 DNA reads TGTGCCAGCTCACCAGAGATAGCAGGGTTTAACCCCGGGGCCAACGTCCTGACTTTC. This encodes CASSPEIAGFNPGANVLTF.

This clone was counted a single time. The chain joins TRBV27 to TRBJ1-1; 12 bases agree with TRBD1. CDR1 is MNHEY and CDR2 is SMNVEV in the germline V gene (reference sequence). This CDR3 is 14 amino acids long. The V and J ends lost 4 bases and 7 bases, in that order; junction bases with no gene match: 4. CDR3 bases: TGTGCCAGCAGTTCGGGACAGGGGGCAATTGAAGCTTTCTTT. Protein: CASSSGQGAIEAFF.

The chain links TRBV6-1 to TRBJ1-1; D is ambiguous. Germline V gene sequence: CDR1 MNHNS, CDR2 SASEGT. This CDR3 has 14 amino acids. The V gene lost 1 base and the J gene lost 0 bases, with 6 bases spanning the gap. The CDR3 DNA is TGTGCCAGCAGTGAAGTATCGGTGAACACTGAAGCTTTCTTT. Protein product: CASSEVSVNTEAFF.

The chain couples TRBV5-1 to TRBJ2-4; D gene unclear. Trimming left V 0 bases short and J 6 bases short, with 10 bases between. The CDR3 spans 14 residues. Looked up from germline, CDR1 is SGHRS and CDR2 is YFSETQ. CDR3 in amino acids: CASSLDIPGNIQYF. In DNA, the CDR3 is TGCGCCAGCAGCTTGGACATACCTGGAAACATTCAGTACTTC.

DNA for the CDR3: TGTGCCAGTACCCGACAGGTCTCGAACACCGGGGAGCTGTTTTTT. This sequence encodes CASTRQVSNTGELFF. The genes are TRBV6-5 and TRBJ2-2; possibly TRBD1 for D (6 bases). The CDR3 length is 15 residues. Germline loops: CDR1 MNHEY, CDR2 SVGAGI. The V end lost 9 bases, the J end lost 0 bases, and 14 bases lay between the germline ends.

The chain links TRBV18 to TRBJ2-2; a weak D match, TRBD2 (6 bases). Trimming removed 2 bases from V and 7 bases from J, with 8 bases in between. CDR1 and CDR2 from the germline V gene are KGHSH and LQKENI. CDR3 length equals 13 residues. CDR3: CASSPGGNGELFF. In nucleotides, the CDR3 is TGTGCCAGCTCACCAGGCGGGAACGGGGAGCTGTTTTTT.

The V call is TRBV6-1, the J call TRBJ2-1, with D perhaps matching TRBD1 (5 bases). This CDR3 spans 11 amino acids. Germline lookup yields CDR1 MNHNS and CDR2 SASEGT. Trimming pared 0 bases from V and 11 bases from J, leaving 5 bases between. The CDR3 loop reads CASSEADKQFF. The CDR3 DNA is TGTGCCAGCAGTGAAGCGGACAAGCAGTTCTTC.

Written as DNA, the CDR3 is TGTGCCAGCAGTGAACTGTTTTTCTCTGGAAACACCATATATTTT. This translates into CASSELFFSGNTIYF. The chain has TRBV6-1 and TRBJ1-3; D remains unclear. CDR3 length: 15 amino acids. Germline CDR1 reads MNHNS; CDR2 reads SASEGT. Trimming left V 2 bases short and J 0 bases short, with 8 bases between.